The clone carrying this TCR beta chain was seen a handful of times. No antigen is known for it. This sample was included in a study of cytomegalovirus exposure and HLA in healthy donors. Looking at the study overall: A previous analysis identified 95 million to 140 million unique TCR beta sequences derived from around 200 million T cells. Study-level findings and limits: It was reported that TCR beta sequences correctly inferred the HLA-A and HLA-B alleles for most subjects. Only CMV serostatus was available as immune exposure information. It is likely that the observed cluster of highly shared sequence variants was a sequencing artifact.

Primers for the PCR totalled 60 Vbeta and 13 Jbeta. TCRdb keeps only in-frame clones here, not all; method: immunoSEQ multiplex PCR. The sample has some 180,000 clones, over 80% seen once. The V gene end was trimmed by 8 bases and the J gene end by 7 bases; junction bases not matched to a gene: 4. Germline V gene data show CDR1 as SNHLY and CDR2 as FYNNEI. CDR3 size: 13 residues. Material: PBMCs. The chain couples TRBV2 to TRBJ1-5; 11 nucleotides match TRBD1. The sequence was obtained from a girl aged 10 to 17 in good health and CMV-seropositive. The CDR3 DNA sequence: TGTGCCAGCGGACAGGGGGCCTTCCAGCCCCAGCATTTT. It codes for CASGQGAFQPQHF.